This passage covers 20 T cell receptor beta chains from one sample sequenced in a study of blood T cells in healthy people across ages. With a J-beta primer mix and a sample-barcoded 5' primer, a second PCR ran roughly 6 to 11 cycles. TCRdb itself ran the 5' RACE reads through MiXCR, one entry per CDR3 protein. The repertoire holds 1,500,000 or so distinct CDR3 sequences, with under 55% as singletons. Specimen: blood. Receptors originate from a woman aged 18 to 35 in good health.

The chain links TRBV7-2 to TRBJ2-1, with 7 bases matching TRBD1. With 4 bases clipped from V and 4 bases from J, the junction kept 10 bases outside the gene matches. Germline CDR1 and CDR2: SGHTA and FQGNSA. The CDR3 is made up of 16 amino acids. The CDR3 loop is CASSSPGQPTYNEQFF. CDR3 bases: TGTGCCAGCAGCTCACCGGGACAGCCTACGTACAATGAGCAGTTCTTC.

This clonotype was counted only a few times. The rearrangement joins TRBV5-5 to TRBJ2-7; D is perhaps TRBD1 (6 bases). Between the trimmed V and J ends, which lost 4 bases and 1 base, there was a span of 15 bases. The CDR3 has 15 amino acids. CDR1 SGHKS and CDR2 YYEKEE come from the germline V gene (reference sequence). CDR3 in DNA: TGTGCCAGCAGCGCTTGGGACACCGGTTCCTACGAGCAGTACTTC. It specifies CASSAWDTGSYEQYF.

This clonotype was picked up a small number of times. The rearrangement links TRBV25-1 to TRBJ2-1; 8 bases line up with TRBD2. Germline V gene lookup returns CDR1 MGHDK and CDR2 SYGVNS. CDR3 length equals 17 residues. V lost 2 bases and J lost 0; bases outside the gene matches: 6. The CDR3 sequence is CASSEGPAGDSYNEQFF. The CDR3 DNA sequence: TGTGCCAGCAGTGAAGGTCCAGCGGGAGACTCCTACAATGAGCAGTTCTTC.

The gene calls are TRBV9 and TRBJ1-2, with a tentative D call TRBD1 (5 bases). V shed 5 bases and J shed 2 bases, with 13 bases lying between them. This CDR3 comprises 14 residues. Germline CDR1 is SGDLS and CDR2 is YYNGEE. The CDR3 protein is CASSDDWTNYGYTF. The CDR3 bases are TGTGCCAGCAGTGATGATTGGACAAACTATGGCTACACCTTC.

This clonotype was counted only a few times. This sequence joins TRBV18 and TRBJ2-3; no clear D. V was clipped by 0 bases and J by 2 bases, with 6 bases between them. The CDR3 spans 14 residues. Germline assignment: CDR1 KGHSH and CDR2 LQKENI. The CDR3 sequence is CASSPPTDTDTQYF. The CDR3 nucleotides read TGTGCCAGCTCACCACCCACGGACACAGATACGCAGTATTTT.

V is TRBV9 and J is TRBJ2-7; D unclear. The CDR3 covers 13 residues. From germline, CDR1 is SGDLS and CDR2 YYNGEE. V shed 4 bases and J shed 7 bases, with 15 bases lying between them. As DNA, the CDR3 is TGTGCCAGCAGCCCCCGTACAGCCGGTGAGCAGTACTTC. Translation: CASSPRTAGEQYF.

CDR3 DNA sequence: TGCGCCAGCAGCTTTCGCCCGAGTCAAACAGATACGCAGTATTTT. Amino acid sequence: CASSFRPSQTDTQYF. The chain joins TRBV5-1 to TRBJ2-3; D not resolved. This CDR3 is 15 amino acids long. The germline gives CDR1 SGHRS, CDR2 YFSETQ. V was clipped by 2 bases and J by 3 bases, with 13 bases between them. The full variable domain, with the rest looked up from reference TRBV5-1 and TRBJ2-3, is KAGVTQTPRYLIKTRGQQVTLSCSPISGHRSVSWYQQTPGQGLQFLFEYFSETQRNKGNFPGRFSGRQFSNSRSEMNVSTLELGDSALYLCASSFRPSQTDTQYFGPGTRLTVL.

V is TRBV7-3 and J is TRBJ2-3; 8 bases match TRBD2. The CDR3 has 16 amino acids. Looked up from germline, CDR1 is SGHTA and CDR2 is FQGTGA. With V trimmed by 0 bases and J by 2 bases, 4 bases remained unmatched. The CDR3 loop is CASSLTSSGVTDTQYF. Here the CDR3 DNA reads TGTGCCAGCAGCTTAACGAGTAGCGGGGTCACAGATACGCAGTATTTT.

The chain employs TRBV27 and TRBJ2-3; D is unclear. Germline values: CDR1 MNHEY, CDR2 SMNVEV (reference sequence). V shed 5 bases and J shed 4 bases, with 10 bases lying between them. The CDR3 contains 13 residues. The CDR3 region is CASSTSASDTQYF. The CDR3 DNA follows: TGTGCCAGCAGTACCTCAGCCTCAGATACGCAGTATTTT.

There are a few counts of this clonotype. The J gene is TRBJ2-3, the V gene TRBV12-3 or TRBV12-4; D possibly corresponds to TRBD2 (6 bases). Trimming took off 5 bases at V and 3 bases at J, with 12 bases between the two ends. This CDR3 contains 14 residues. The CDR3 region is CASSRGRLTDTQYF. CDR3 sequence (DNA): TGTGCCAGCAGTCGGGGGAGGCTGACAGATACGCAGTATTTT.

The rearrangement links TRBV12-3 or TRBV12-4 to TRBJ1-5, with D unresolved. The CDR3 has 12 residues. V lost 2 bases to trimming and J lost 6 bases, with 5 bases between them. The CDR3 DNA is TGTGCCAGCAGTTTACGCCTTCAGCCCCAGCATTTT. The encoded protein is CASSLRLQPQHF.

The CDR3 loop reads CASSKGDPGQSYEQYF. For the CDR3, the DNA is TGTGCCAGCAGCAAAGGGGACCCGGGACAGAGTTACGAGCAGTACTTC. This chain connects TRBV21-1 to TRBJ2-7; the table's TRBD1 call for D was not verified on the DNA. TRBV21-1 is a pseudogene. This CDR3 has 16 amino acids.

This chain joins TRBV7-9 and TRBJ1-2; D perhaps matches TRBD1 (5 bases). CDR1 and CDR2 from the germline V gene are SEHNR and FQNEAQ (reference sequence). Trimming took 1 base from V and 4 from J, leaving 10 bases between them. The CDR3 is 14 amino acids. CDR3 coding DNA: TGTGCCAGCAGCTTAGTCCGGGACGGCTATGGCTACACCTTC. Translation gives CASSLVRDGYGYTF.

This rearrangement joins TRBV7-2 to TRBJ2-3, with unresolved D. CDR3 length equals 15 residues. Germline assignment: CDR1 SGHTA and CDR2 FQGNSA. V gave up 2 bases and J gave up 1 base, with 10 bases separating them. The CDR3 region is CASSLFNAGTDTQYF. The DNA of the CDR3 is TGTGCCAGCAGCTTATTTAATGCGGGCACAGATACGCAGTATTTT.

In this sample, this clonotype turned up many times. J is TRBJ2-7 and V is TRBV7-9; tentatively, D is TRBD1 (6 bases). The CDR3 contains 13 residues. The V end lost 5 bases, the J end lost 5 bases, and 13 bases lay between the germline ends. CDR1 and CDR2 (germline): SEHNR, FQNEAQ (reference sequence). The CDR3 nucleotides read TGTGCCAGCAGCCGAATAGGGGGAAACGAGCAGTACTTC. Its protein is CASSRIGGNEQYF.

The chain has TRBV20-1 and TRBJ1-2, with TRBD1 identical over 9 bases. Germline CDR1 reads DFQATT; CDR2 reads SNEGSKA (reference sequence). V lost 6 bases to trimming and J lost 6 bases; unmatched junction nucleotides: 11. This CDR3 spans 14 amino acids. The CDR3, as DNA: TGCAGTGCGAGCGGCCCTACAGGGGGCGATGGCTACACCTTC. Translation: CSASGPTGGDGYTF.

V usage is TRBV11-2 and J usage is TRBJ2-3; 9 positions match TRBD2. V trimming: 4 bases; J trimming: 5 bases; junction bases outside the gene matches: 7. Per germline, CDR1 SGHAT and CDR2 FQNNGV. The CDR3 totals 15 residues. This chain's CDR3 is CASSYERGAGDTQYF. CDR3 sequence (DNA): TGTGCCAGCAGCTACGAGCGGGGGGCGGGAGATACGCAGTATTTT.

The table lists this clonotype with a few counts. This sequence joins TRBV7-2 and TRBJ1-4; D perhaps matches TRBD1 (5 bases). V was clipped by 4 bases and J by 5 bases, with 17 bases between them. The CDR3 contains 16 residues. Germline assignment: CDR1 SGHTA and CDR2 FQGNSA. The CDR3 DNA follows: TGTGCCAGCAGCTCGAATACCGGGACGGCAAATGAAAAACTGTTTTTT. The encoded protein is CASSSNTGTANEKLFF.

The sample holds a few counts of this clonotype. V gene TRBV13 combines with J gene TRBJ2-5; 8 bases match TRBD2. CDR3 length: 15 amino acids. Losses at the gene ends were 5 bases for V and 1 base for J; bases not matched to a gene: 6. Germline CDR1 is PRHDT and CDR2 is FYEKMQ (reference sequence). This chain's CDR3 is CASSRSGNIQETQYF. The CDR3 DNA follows: TGTGCCAGCAGCCGTAGCGGGAACATCCAAGAGACCCAGTACTTC. The whole variable domain, remainder taken from reference TRBV13 and TRBJ2-5, is AAGVIQSPRHLIKEKRETATLKCYPIPRHDTVYWYQQGPGQDPQFLISFYEKMQSDKGSIPDRFSAQQFSDYHSELNMSSLELGDSALYFCASSRSGNIQETQYFGPGTRLLVL.

The rearrangement uses TRBV6-2 or TRBV6-3 and TRBJ2-5; 7 bases are a match to TRBD2. CDR1 MNHEY and CDR2 SVGEGT come from the germline V gene. The CDR3 loop spans 14 amino acids. Trimming cost V 6 bases and J 0 bases; bases outside gene matches: 4. The CDR3 DNA follows: TGTGCCAGCAGCCGGACTAGGTACCAAGAGACCCAGTACTTC. This codes for CASSRTRYQETQYF.